The rows below give T cell receptor beta chains drawn from one sample of a study of blood T cell repertoires in COVID-19. This table comes from immunoSEQ multiplex PCR, and its TCRdb copy is limited to in-frame clones, with some not included. The table has hundreds of thousands of clones, about nine tenths seen once. Input material: PBMCs or T cells enriched from blood (not recorded which). The receptor set was obtained from a man in his sixties who had recovered from COVID-19. CDR3s include the opening cysteine and the closing phenylalanine or tryptophan. A D gene is named only where the DNA matches it firmly. Part of the rows lack a size; the others show once, few, many or a class for expanded clones.

d_gene: TRBD2; abundance: NA; j_gene: TRBJ2-1; v_gene: TRBV4-1; CDR3aa: CASSQDLGTAGVHEQFF; CDR3nt: TGCGCCAGCAGCCAAGATTTGGGCACAGCGGGAGTCCATGAGCAGTTCTTC
d_gene: TRBD2; abundance: NA; j_gene: TRBJ2-1; v_gene: TRBV9; CDR3aa: CASSGTPGGSVYNEQFF; CDR3nt: TGTGCCAGCAGCGGCACCCCCGGCGGGAGCGTTTACAATGAGCAGTTCTTC
d_gene: TRBD1; abundance: NA; j_gene: TRBJ1-5; v_gene: TRBV19; CDR3aa: CASSGGQGVLGNQPQHF; CDR3nt: TGTGCCAGTAGTGGCGGACAGGGAGTATTGGGCAATCAGCCCCAGCATTTT
d_gene: NA; abundance: NA; j_gene: TRBJ1-1; v_gene: TRBV9; CDR3aa: CASSVEYGVTEAFF; CDR3nt: TGTGCCAGCAGCGTAGAATACGGGGTCACTGAAGCTTTCTTT
d_gene: NA; abundance: few; j_gene: TRBJ1-2; v_gene: TRBV2; CDR3aa: CASSAGIYGYTF; CDR3nt: TGTGCCAGCAGTGCCGGGATCTATGGCTACACCTTC
d_gene: NA; abundance: NA; j_gene: TRBJ2-2; v_gene: TRBV18; CDR3aa: CASSPSSGLNTGELFF; CDR3nt: TGTGCCAGCTCGCCCAGCAGCGGACTGAACACCGGGGAGCTGTTTTTT
d_gene: TRBD1; abundance: few; j_gene: TRBJ2-7; v_gene: TRBV19; CDR3aa: CASKGTGSYEQYF; CDR3nt: TGTGCCAGTAAGGGGACAGGGTCCTACGAGCAGTACTTC
d_gene: TRBD1; abundance: NA; j_gene: TRBJ1-1; v_gene: TRBV5-1; CDR3aa: CASSLAYSRNPGQGTEAFF; CDR3nt: TGCGCCAGCAGCTTGGCTTATAGTCGTAACCCGGGACAGGGAACTGAAGCTTTCTTT
d_gene: NA; abundance: NA; j_gene: TRBJ1-5; v_gene: TRBV24-1; CDR3aa: CATSAGVRQPQHF; CDR3nt: TGTGCCACCAGTGCGGGGGTGAGGCAGCCCCAGCATTTT
d_gene: NA; abundance: NA; j_gene: TRBJ2-1; v_gene: TRBV18; CDR3aa: CASSPPRERGWSEQFF; CDR3nt: TGTGCCAGCTCACCACCAAGGGAGCGAGGTTGGAGTGAGCAGTTCTTC
d_gene: NA; abundance: NA; j_gene: TRBJ2-7; v_gene: TRBV11-2; CDR3aa: CASILSRGTTYEQYF; CDR3nt: TGTGCCAGCATCCTCTCTAGGGGCACTACCTACGAGCAGTACTTC
d_gene: TRBD1; abundance: NA; j_gene: TRBJ1-5; v_gene: TRBV5-6; CDR3aa: CASSSRDRHWQPQHF; CDR3nt: TGTGCCAGCAGCTCCCGGGACAGGCACTGGCAGCCCCAGCATTTT
d_gene: NA; abundance: NA; j_gene: TRBJ2-7; v_gene: TRBV19; CDR3aa: CASKPGIASSYEQYF; CDR3nt: TGTGCCTCAAAACCGGGGATAGCGTCCTCCTACGAGCAGTACTTC
d_gene: NA; abundance: once; j_gene: TRBJ2-3; v_gene: TRBV5-1; CDR3aa: CASSLSPLYTDTQYF; CDR3nt: TGCGCCAGCAGCTTGTCGCCCCTATACACAGATACGCAGTATTTT
d_gene: TRBD1; abundance: NA; j_gene: TRBJ1-5; v_gene: TRBV5-8; CDR3aa: CASSLPFNRGSFNQPQHF; CDR3nt: TGTGCCAGCAGCTTGCCCTTTAACAGGGGTTCTTTCAATCAGCCCCAGCATTTT
d_gene: NA; abundance: NA; j_gene: TRBJ2-7; v_gene: TRBV6-5; CDR3aa: CASSYGPRGARNEQYF; CDR3nt: TGTGCCAGCAGTTACGGCCCCCGTGGGGCGCGGAACGAGCAGTACTTC
d_gene: TRBD1; abundance: NA; j_gene: TRBJ2-2; v_gene: TRBV3-1/TRBV3-2; CDR3aa: CASSQGGQGASGELFF; CDR3nt: TGTGCCAGCAGCCAAGGGGGACAGGGGGCTAGCGGGGAGCTGTTTTTT
d_gene: TRBD2; abundance: once; j_gene: TRBJ2-3; v_gene: TRBV4-1; CDR3aa: CASKLATSTNTQYF; CDR3nt: TGCGCCAGCAAACTAGCGACTAGCACAAATACGCAGTATTTT
d_gene: NA; abundance: NA; j_gene: TRBJ1-2; v_gene: TRBV7-2; CDR3aa: CASSTYTGDGYTF; CDR3nt: TGTGCCAGCAGCACTTACACAGGTGACGGCTACACCTTC
d_gene: NA; abundance: NA; j_gene: TRBJ1-6; v_gene: TRBV3-1/TRBV3-2; CDR3aa: CASSRGGPGRRSNSPLHF; CDR3nt: TGTGCCAGCAGCCGGGGAGGTCCGGGGCGTAGGAGCAATTCACCCCTCCACTTT
d_gene: NA; abundance: NA; j_gene: TRBJ1-5; v_gene: TRBV21-1; CDR3aa: CASSKVEAEKSNQPQHF; CDR3nt: TGTGCCAGCAGCAAAGTAGAGGCAGAAAAGAGCAATCAGCCCCAGCATTTT
d_gene: TRBD2; abundance: NA; j_gene: TRBJ2-1; v_gene: TRBV3-1/TRBV3-2; CDR3aa: CASSQGTSSYSYNEQFF; CDR3nt: TGTGCCAGCAGCCAAGGGACTAGCAGCTACTCCTACAATGAGCAGTTCTTC
d_gene: TRBD2; abundance: NA; j_gene: TRBJ2-5; v_gene: TRBV7-8; CDR3aa: CASSPRPGEGTGTQYF; CDR3nt: TGTGCCAGCAGCCCTAGGCCCGGGGAGGGGACGGGGACCCAGTACTTC
d_gene: TRBD2; abundance: NA; j_gene: TRBJ2-2; v_gene: TRBV28; CDR3aa: CASSLLAGGTGELFF; CDR3nt: TGTGCCAGCAGTTTACTAGCGGGAGGTACCGGGGAGCTGTTTTTT
d_gene: NA; abundance: NA; j_gene: TRBJ1-1; v_gene: TRBV3-1/TRBV3-2; CDR3aa: CASSQAATANTEAFF; CDR3nt: TGTGCCAGCAGCCAAGCTGCGACTGCGAACACTGAAGCTTTCTTT
d_gene: NA; abundance: once; j_gene: TRBJ1-6; v_gene: TRBV7-2; CDR3aa: CASSLVPQSPLHF; CDR3nt: TGTGCCAGCAGCTTAGTCCCCCAATCACCCCTCCACTTT
d_gene: TRBD2; abundance: once; j_gene: TRBJ2-5; v_gene: TRBV13; CDR3aa: CASSSGLAGGGATQYF; CDR3nt: TGTGCCAGCAGCAGTGGACTAGCGGGAGGAGGGGCGACCCAGTACTTC
d_gene: TRBD2; abundance: NA; j_gene: TRBJ2-7; v_gene: TRBV5-1; CDR3aa: CASSSGLAFYEQYF; CDR3nt: TGCGCCAGCAGCTCGGGACTAGCATTCTACGAGCAGTACTTC
d_gene: NA; abundance: NA; j_gene: TRBJ2-2; v_gene: TRBV11-2; CDR3aa: CASSLALAVGELFF; CDR3nt: TGTGCCAGCAGCTTAGCACTAGCCGTCGGGGAGCTGTTTTTT
d_gene: TRBD2; abundance: NA; j_gene: TRBJ2-7; v_gene: TRBV3-1/TRBV3-2; CDR3aa: CASTPGLAGGYSYEQYF; CDR3nt: TGTGCCAGCACCCCGGGACTAGCGGGAGGGTACTCCTACGAGCAGTACTTC
d_gene: TRBD2; abundance: few; j_gene: TRBJ2-1; v_gene: TRBV19; CDR3aa: CATITPASGSRNEQFF; CDR3nt: TGTGCCACTATAACCCCGGCTAGCGGGAGTAGGAATGAGCAGTTCTTC
d_gene: NA; abundance: NA; j_gene: TRBJ1-5; v_gene: TRBV7-3; CDR3aa: CASSLIFGAEEENQPQHF; CDR3nt: TGTGCCAGCAGCTTAATTTTCGGTGCGGAGGAGGAAAATCAGCCCCAGCATTTT
d_gene: NA; abundance: NA; j_gene: TRBJ2-7; v_gene: TRBV6-5; CDR3aa: CASSPGSRYYEQYF; CDR3nt: TGTGCCAGCAGTCCGGGTTCGCGGTACTACGAGCAGTACTTC
d_gene: NA; abundance: once; j_gene: TRBJ2-7; v_gene: TRBV3-1/TRBV3-2; CDR3aa: CASSLSSYEQYF; CDR3nt: TGTGCCAGCAGCCTCTCCTCCTACGAGCAGTACTTC
d_gene: TRBD2; abundance: NA; j_gene: TRBJ2-7; v_gene: TRBV7-9; CDR3aa: CASSFTSGEDLIYEQYF; CDR3nt: TGTGCCAGCAGCTTTACTAGCGGAGAGGACTTAATCTACGAGCAGTACTTC
d_gene: NA; abundance: NA; j_gene: TRBJ2-3; v_gene: TRBV18; CDR3aa: CASSPDRLDTQYF; CDR3nt: TGTGCCAGCTCACCGGACAGATTAGATACGCAGTATTTT
d_gene: TRBD2; abundance: NA; j_gene: TRBJ2-3; v_gene: TRBV14; CDR3aa: CASSQAALRLAGTDTQYF; CDR3nt: TGTGCCAGCAGCCAAGCAGCCCTTCGGCTAGCGGGCACAGATACGCAGTATTTT
d_gene: TRBD2; abundance: NA; j_gene: TRBJ2-5; v_gene: TRBV5-4; CDR3aa: CASSLRWGGQETQYF; CDR3nt: TGTGCCAGCAGCTTGAGGTGGGGGGGCCAAGAGACCCAGTACTTC
d_gene: TRBD2; abundance: NA; j_gene: TRBJ2-3; v_gene: TRBV25-1; CDR3aa: CASNRLAGDTDTQYF; CDR3nt: TGTGCCAGCAATAGGCTAGCGGGGGACACAGATACGCAGTATTTT
d_gene: TRBD2; abundance: NA; j_gene: TRBJ2-3; v_gene: TRBV11-2; CDR3aa: CASSLHTLAGTDTQYF; CDR3nt: TGTGCCAGCAGCTTACATACACTAGCGGGCACAGATACGCAGTATTTT
d_gene: NA; abundance: NA; j_gene: TRBJ2-7; v_gene: TRBV19; CDR3aa: CASSIVKGSYNYEQYF; CDR3nt: TGTGCCAGTAGTATAGTGAAGGGGTCCTACAACTACGAGCAGTACTTC
d_gene: NA; abundance: NA; j_gene: TRBJ2-3; v_gene: TRBV6-5; CDR3aa: CASSYAGFPDTQYF; CDR3nt: TGTGCCAGCAGTTACGCCGGGTTCCCAGATACGCAGTATTTT
d_gene: TRBD1; abundance: once; j_gene: TRBJ1-3; v_gene: TRBV6-5; CDR3aa: CASSYLQGANTIYF; CDR3nt: TGTGCCAGCAGTTACTTGCAGGGGGCTAACACCATATATTTT
d_gene: NA; abundance: NA; j_gene: TRBJ1-4; v_gene: TRBV7-9; CDR3aa: CASSEERNEKLFF; CDR3nt: TGTGCCAGCAGCGAAGAGAGAAATGAAAAACTGTTTTTT
d_gene: TRBD1; abundance: NA; j_gene: TRBJ1-5; v_gene: TRBV6-5; CDR3aa: CASSFRQGDNQPQHF; CDR3nt: TGTGCCAGCAGTTTCCGACAGGGGGACAATCAGCCCCAGCATTTT
d_gene: NA; abundance: NA; j_gene: TRBJ2-7; v_gene: TRBV5-8; CDR3aa: CASSLSTGRYEQYF; CDR3nt: TGTGCCAGCAGCTTGTCGACAGGGAGGTACGAGCAGTACTTC
d_gene: TRBD1; abundance: NA; j_gene: TRBJ1-6; v_gene: TRBV13; CDR3aa: CASSSTRQGNSPLHF; CDR3nt: TGTGCCAGCAGCTCCACCCGACAGGGAAATTCACCCCTCCACTTT